These T cell receptor beta chains were read from a single sample in a study of control samples from healthy donors and cancer patients. Sequencing was performed with immunoSEQ multiplex PCR; in TCRdb, only in-frame clones are kept and a portion is missing. In the table there are some 120,000 clones, approximately 89% of which are singletons. The sequenced sample was blood. These receptors were taken from a man in his fifties or sixties in good health. Both conserved end residues are part of each CDR3. D genes are given only for firm matches. Size values are once, few and many counts, or a class for expanded clones, and some rows have none.

TRBV4-3	TRBD1	TRBJ1-1	NA	TGCGCCAGCAGCCAGGCGGACAGGGGCGACACTGAAGCTTTCTTT	CASSQADRGDTEAFF
TRBV19	NA	TRBJ2-5	NA	TGTGCCAGTAGTTATTCTAGCGTGGAGACCCAGTACTTC	CASSYSSVETQYF
TRBV5-6	NA	TRBJ1-5	NA	TGTGCCAGCAGCTCCCAGGGGATGCAGCCCCAGCATTTT	CASSSQGMQPQHF
TRBV7-2	NA	TRBJ2-1	NA	TGTGCCAGCAGCTTAGTGCGTGAGATGGATGAGCAGTTCTTC	CASSLVREMDEQFF
TRBV6-5	NA	TRBJ1-1	NA	TGTGCCAGCATTAGGAACACTGAAGCTTTCTTT	CASIRNTEAFF
TRBV27	NA	TRBJ1-3	once	TGTGCCAGCAGTTTACAGGGGGGAAACACCATATATTTT	CASSLQGGNTIYF
TRBV29-1	NA	TRBJ1-1	NA	TGCAGCGGGACCCGGGGCACTGAAGCTTTCTTT	CSGTRGTEAFF
TRBV28	TRBD1	TRBJ2-6	NA	TGTGCCAGCAATATAGGGGGCGCTGGGGCCAACGTCCTGACTTTC	CASNIGGAGANVLTF
TRBV29-1	NA	TRBJ1-3	NA	TGCAGCGCTACCTCGCTCTCTGGAAACACCATATATTTT	CSATSLSGNTIYF
TRBV30	NA	TRBJ1-5	once	TGTGCCTGGAGTGCCGGGATGGGAAATCAGCCCCAGCATTTT	CAWSAGMGNQPQHF
TRBV5-5	NA	TRBJ2-3	NA	TGTGCCAGCAGCCCCGAGGGTGGCACCTCTGGGGCGCAGTATTTT	CASSPEGGTSGAQYF
TRBV5-1	NA	TRBJ1-3	NA	TGCGCCAGCAGCATCGGGGCCATCGCTGGAAACACCATATATTTT	CASSIGAIAGNTIYF
TRBV3-1/TRBV3-2	TRBD1	TRBJ2-3	NA	TGTGCCAGCGGGGACAGGGTCACAGATACGCAGTATTTT	CASGDRVTDTQYF
TRBV18	NA	TRBJ1-2	NA	TGTGCCAGCTTGGCAGGTTATGGCTACACCTTC	CASLAGYGYTF
TRBV19	NA	TRBJ2-5	NA	TGTGCCAGTAGTATAGTTGGGGGCGTCGGGGAGACCCAGTACTTC	CASSIVGGVGETQYF
TRBV6-6	NA	TRBJ2-3	NA	TGTGCCAGCAGAGATCCGGGGGCCACAGATACGCAGTATTTT	CASRDPGATDTQYF
TRBV5-6	NA	TRBJ2-7	NA	TGTGCCAGCAGCTTCCCTACAGGAAATTACGAGCAGTACTTC	CASSFPTGNYEQYF
TRBV6-1	NA	TRBJ1-6	NA	TGTGCCAGCAGTGAAGACGAGGGTTCGAATTCACCCCTCCACTTT	CASSEDEGSNSPLHF
TRBV7-2	NA	TRBJ2-5	NA	TGTGCCAGCAGCTCTAAACCCCAAGAGACCCAGTACTTC	CASSSKPQETQYF
TRBV25-1	NA	TRBJ2-7	few	TGTGCCAGCAGTACCACGGACGAGCAGTACTTC	CASSTTDEQYF
TRBV19	TRBD1	TRBJ2-6	once	TGTGCCAGTAGGAAAGCCGGGACAGGGGTTCCCGGGGCCAACGTCCTGACTTTC	CASRKAGTGVPGANVLTF
TRBV6-6	TRBD1	TRBJ1-6	NA	TGTGCCAGCAGTTATTGGACAGGGGAGTCACCCCTCCACTTT	CASSYWTGESPLHF
TRBV7-2	NA	TRBJ2-5	once	TGTGCCAGCAGCTTAGGGGGCCCACAAGAGACCCAGTACTTC	CASSLGGPQETQYF
TRBV2	NA	TRBJ1-6	NA	TGTGCCAGCAGTCTTCGGGACACCAGCTCCCCCCTCCACTTT	CASSLRDTSSPLHF
TRBV6-5	NA	TRBJ1-3	NA	TGTGCAACCTCCGGGGTGGGGTCTGGAAACACCATATATTTT	CATSGVGSGNTIYF
TRBV5-1	TRBD1	TRBJ1-6	NA	TGCGCCAGCAGCGTACAGGGGGCAGTGGGTAATTCACCCCTCCACTTT	CASSVQGAVGNSPLHF
TRBV29-1	NA	TRBJ1-5	NA	TGCAGCGTTGAAGCGGGGGCAGGTCAGCCCCAGCATTTT	CSVEAGAGQPQHF
TRBV5-1	NA	TRBJ2-3	NA	TGCGCCAGCGGGGAGGCGGGCACAGATACGCAGTATTTT	CASGEAGTDTQYF
TRBV4-2	NA	TRBJ1-4	once	TGTGCCAGCAGCCAAGATGGAGGGGCAACTAATGAAAAACTGTTTTTT	CASSQDGGATNEKLFF
TRBV6-5	TRBD1	TRBJ1-2	once	TGTGCCAGCAGCAGGGACAGGGCTACGCATGGCTACACCTTC	CASSRDRATHGYTF
TRBV7-2	NA	TRBJ2-1	NA	TGTGCCAGCAGCCTAGGCCTCCCCAATGAGCAGTTCTTC	CASSLGLPNEQFF
TRBV5-1	TRBD2	TRBJ2-7	once	TGCGCCAGCAGCGCGGGACTAGCGGGTACCTACGAGCAGTACTTC	CASSAGLAGTYEQYF
TRBV18	NA	TRBJ1-4	NA	TGTGCCAGCTCACCACGGCAGGGAGGTTCTAATGAAAAACTGTTTTTT	CASSPRQGGSNEKLFF
TRBV7-3	TRBD2	TRBJ2-3	NA	TGTGCCAGCAGCTTAACTCCAGCGGGGGGGCCTGGAGATACGCAGTATTTT	CASSLTPAGGPGDTQYF
TRBV7-6	NA	TRBJ1-5	NA	TGTGCCAGCAGCTCCGAGACAGGACTCCTTGGTCAGCCCCAGCATTTT	CASSSETGLLGQPQHF
TRBV6-1	NA	TRBJ1-5	NA	TGTGCCAGCAGTGAAGCGTCAGGGGGCAATCAGCCCCAGCATTTT	CASSEASGGNQPQHF
TRBV7-3	NA	TRBJ1-6	NA	TGTGCCAGCACCAGATCGATAGAGAATAATTCACCCCTCCACTTT	CASTRSIENNSPLHF
TRBV6-5	TRBD1	TRBJ1-4	NA	TGTGCCAGCAGTCCCGGGACAGACTACGAAAAACTGTTTTTT	CASSPGTDYEKLFF
TRBV6-5	TRBD1	TRBJ1-6	NA	TGTGCCAGCAGTTCGGACAGGGAGGTTCGTAATTCACCCCTCCACTTT	CASSSDREVRNSPLHF
TRBV7-9	NA	TRBJ1-1	NA	TGTGCCAGCAGCCAAGGACGTCTACTAGGGAACACTGAAGCTTTCTTT	CASSQGRLLGNTEAFF
TRBV7-3	TRBD2	TRBJ2-1	NA	TGTGCCAGCAGCTCTCCGACTAGCGGGGGCAGCTCCTACAATGAGCAGTTCTTC	CASSSPTSGGSSYNEQFF
TRBV28	TRBD1	TRBJ2-1	NA	TGTGCCAGCAGCCAGACCGGGACAGGGGTGGCGGAGCAGTTCTTC	CASSQTGTGVAEQFF
TRBV6-5	NA	TRBJ1-1	once	TGTGCCAGCAGTTACTCGGGCAGGGTCGCTGAAGCTTTCTTT	CASSYSGRVAEAFF
TRBV19	TRBD2	TRBJ2-3	NA	TGTGCCAGTAGTCTAGCGGGGAGCACAGATACGCAGTATTTT	CASSLAGSTDTQYF
TRBV9	NA	TRBJ1-3	NA	TGTGCCAGCAGCGCAGGGGCTGGAAACACCATATATTTT	CASSAGAGNTIYF
TRBV6-1	TRBD2	TRBJ2-3	NA	TGTGCCAGCAGTGATACTAGCGGGGGGCACGGGAGCACAGATACGCAGTATTTT	CASSDTSGGHGSTDTQYF
TRBV18	NA	TRBJ1-2	NA	TGTGCCAGCTCACCAATCGACACTCAAGGCTACACCTTC	CASSPIDTQGYTF
TRBV11-2	NA	TRBJ1-1	once	TGTGCCAGCAGCTTAAGCCAGGGAACGACTGAAGCTTTCTTT	CASSLSQGTTEAFF
TRBV7-8	NA	TRBJ2-7	NA	TGTGCCAGCAGCTTAGGGACAGACTACTACGAGCAGTACTTC	CASSLGTDYYEQYF
TRBV28	TRBD1	TRBJ1-5	once	TGTGCCAGCAGGCCCGGGACAGCGAATCAGCCCCAGCATTTT	CASRPGTANQPQHF
TRBV11-2	NA	TRBJ1-1	NA	TGTGCCAGCAGCCCCCCCCGCGGGGAAGCTTTCTTT	CASSPPRGEAFF